This T cell receptor (beta chain) was captured in a study of blood T cell repertoires in COVID-19. As for the study in general: The study drew acute and convalescent COVID-19 samples from the United States, Italy and Spain.

Those who participated ranged in age from roughly 18 to 90 years and resided in approximately 23 US areas. Cohort assignment relied on participant-reported clinical history. Original data processing: Estimation of nucleated cell counts was performed using reference gene primer amplification. Sequencing used immunoSEQ multiplex PCR; TCRdb keeps in-frame clones, though not all of them. That table is the source of V, J and clone size, and D and trimming were worked out from the DNA. In the table there are approximately 160,000 clones, roughly nine tenths of which are singletons. The origin of this receptor is a woman in her fifties or sixties who had recovered from COVID-19. The specimen was PBMCs or T cells enriched from blood (not recorded which).

The CDR3 loop is CAIRPGGTDNSPLHF. CDR3 in DNA: TGTGCCATCAGGCCGGGAGGGACCGATAATTCACCCCTCCACTTT. This sequence joins TRBV10-3 and TRBJ1-6; D perhaps matches TRBD1 (5 bases). There are 15 residues in the CDR3. V lost 6 bases, J lost 5 bases, and 14 bases lay in between. The germline V gene encodes CDR1 ENHRY and CDR2 SYGVKD.